This T cell receptor beta chain was identified during a study of Graves' ophthalmopathy and Graves' hyperthyroidism. About the study: Stable hyperthyroidism meant no ophthalmopathy within 18 months of follow-up. Findings and caveats of the study: Blood also harbored most expanded thyroid clonotypes above 0.001 frequency.

Amplification from RNA transcripts yielded the TCR beta CDR3 regions. Scientists carried out first-round RT-PCR using HTBI primers and then a second-round multiplex PCR. TCRdb independently ran MiXCR on the multiplex PCR reads; one entry per CDR3 protein. This sample has over a million distinct CDR3 sequences, with approximately 35% found just once. The V gene lost 2 bases and the J gene lost 6 bases, with 14 bases spanning the gap. The CDR3 runs 14 residues. CDR1 SGHVS and CDR2 FNYEAQ come from the germline V gene. The hyperthyroidism patients had a new diagnosis of under 2 months' duration and were aged 18 to 65. Orbital computed tomography and thyroid ultrasound, along with TRAb, serum thyroxine and clinical symptoms, underpinned diagnosis. In its sample, this clonotype was seen many times. The antigen is undetermined.

This sequence originates from an adult man with Graves' hyperthyroidism. What was sequenced was peripheral blood or thyroid tissue (not recorded which). J is TRBJ2-7 and V is TRBV7-6; D is ambiguous. CDR3 in DNA: TGTGCCAGCAGCTTAACCCCATCCCGGACCGAGCAGTACTTC. As protein: CASSLTPSRTEQYF.